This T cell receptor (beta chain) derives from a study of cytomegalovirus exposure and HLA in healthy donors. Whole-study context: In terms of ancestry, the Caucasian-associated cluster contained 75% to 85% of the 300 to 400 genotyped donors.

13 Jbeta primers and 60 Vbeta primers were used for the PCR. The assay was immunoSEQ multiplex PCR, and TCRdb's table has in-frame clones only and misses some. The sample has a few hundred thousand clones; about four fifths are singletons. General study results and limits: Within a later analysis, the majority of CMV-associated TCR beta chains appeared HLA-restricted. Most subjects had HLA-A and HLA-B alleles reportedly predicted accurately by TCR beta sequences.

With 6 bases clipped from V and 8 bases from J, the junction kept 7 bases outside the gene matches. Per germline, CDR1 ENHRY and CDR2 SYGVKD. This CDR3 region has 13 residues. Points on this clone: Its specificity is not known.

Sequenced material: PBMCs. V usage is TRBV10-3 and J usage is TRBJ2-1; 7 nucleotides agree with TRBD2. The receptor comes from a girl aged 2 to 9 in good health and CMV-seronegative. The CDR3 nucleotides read TGTGCCATCAGGGGCGGGAGAGTGTATGAGCAGTTCTTC. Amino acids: CAIRGGRVYEQFF.